This T cell receptor beta chain emerged from a study of blood T cell repertoires in COVID-19. J was trimmed by 1 base and V by 5 bases; bases with no gene match: 4. This CDR3 comprises 15 residues. From germline, CDR1 is SEHNR and CDR2 FQNEAQ (reference sequence). Sequenced by immunoSEQ multiplex PCR; TCRdb stores in-frame clones only, minus some. The sample yields roughly 100,000 clones, approximately 84% seen once. The rearrangement uses TRBV7-9 and TRBJ1-2; 10 positions match TRBD1. Sequenced: peripheral blood. This clonotype was obtained from a human donor in a cohort sampled during active or convalescent COVID-19. Here the CDR3 reads CASSGGQGSNYGYTF. DNA of the CDR3: TGTGCCAGCAGCGGGGGACAGGGGAGTAACTATGGCTACACCTTC. Full variable domain (remainder filled in from reference TRBV7-9 and TRBJ1-2): DTGVSQNPRHKITKRGQNVTFRCDPISEHNRLYWYRQTLGQGPEFLTYFQNEAQLEKSRLLSDRFSAERPKGSFSTLEIQRTEQGDSAMYLCASSGGQGSNYGYTFGSGTRLTVV.